This TCR beta chain came from a study of sequential checkpoint blockade in melanoma (dated by TCRdb to about 2019). Looking at the study overall: Patients were assigned by 1:1 randomization to either first-line nivolumab followed by ipilimumab (arm A) or ipilimumab followed by nivolumab (arm B). Maintenance nivolumab came after each of the two trial sequences. DNA from roughly 92 pretreatment melanoma tumor samples was subjected to TCRbeta immunosequencing. For some 22 patients, matched tumor biopsies were taken both before treatment and at week 13, after single-agent nivolumab (arm A) or ipilimumab (arm B). In about 80% of the matched pre- and post-treatment tumor biopsy pairs, both biopsies came from the same lesion. Overall results and qualifications from the work: Among patients in the nivolumab-first arm (arm A), tumor TIL clonality before treatment was associated with response (P = .04). Patients whose tumor T-cell fraction and clonality increased by week 13 were about 30 times more likely to achieve clinical benefit. Within-arm analyses of tumor T-cell fraction were limited by small sample sizes and reduced statistical power. Tumor T-cell fraction and clonality correlated with PD-L1 staining and CD8+ T-cell counts but not with mutational load. Validation of the response-prediction model combining TCR metrics and mutation burden is needed in larger, independent patient cohorts.

From the cysteine through the phenylalanine, the CDR3 covers 15 amino acids. Of all the DNA, just the CDR3 is kept, 45 bases in frame from base 1. CDR1 GTSNPN and CDR2 SVGIG are derived from the germline V gene (reference sequence). V loses 3 bases, J loses 6 bases, and the germline ends lie 17 bases apart. TCRbeta CDR3 regions were immunosequenced from genomic DNA with the immunoSEQ Assay. Before high-throughput sequencing, genomic DNA was amplified using bias-controlled multiplex PCR. The source study handled its data this way. To quantify the absolute abundance of each unique TCRbeta CDR3 region, the sequences were collapsed and filtered. Clonality, defined as 1 minus Pielou's evenness, was calculated using only productive rearrangements. Tumor T-cell fraction was calculated by normalizing TCRbeta template counts to the amount of usable DNA, which was estimated from several housekeeping genes. Clones with significantly greater frequencies in on-treatment versus baseline samples were identified using a previously published method. Here the immuneACCESS table is served through TCRdb, limited to in-frame sequences with V and J called. Missing clones are a known gap in these copies; in checked studies unresolved V genes cover under half, and the rest lacks a known reason. For V, J and clone size, that table is used; D and trimming come from the DNA. The sample includes thousands of clones, with roughly 21% observed a single time. Of the sample, 15% to 20% falls within the top ten clones.

This clone came up a few times. Its antigen is currently not known. There are no base qualities to consult, and no much larger clone falls within one base. Explained via the paper, the treatment or condition label denotes: randomized to nivolumab then ipilimumab (arm A) or the reverse (arm B). None of the trial patients had been given prior DNA-damaging chemotherapy. The samples were obtained from melanoma patients enrolled in CheckMate 064, an open-label, randomized phase II trial testing sequential checkpoint blockade. Tumor TCR sequencing used genomic DNA from formalin-fixed paraffin-embedded (FFPE) tissue samples.

Sequencing was performed on tumor tissue (inferred from file names), taken from a patient given nivolumab and ipilimumab in sequence. The rearranged chain carries TRBV30 and TRBJ2-2; the D match is possibly TRBD1 or TRBD2, with 6 bases aligned in each. This clonotype was sampled from a human donor with melanoma. The CDR3 protein: CAWRTSTGWAGELFF. The DNA sequence reads TGTGCCTGGAGAACTAGCACAGGGTGGGCCGGGGAGCTGTTTTTT.